These 7 T cell receptor beta chains were all obtained from the same sample, sequenced in a study of early T cells in non-severe SARS-CoV-2 infection. TCRdb re-derived calls from the 5' RACE reads in MiXCR, one entry per CDR3 protein. The sample records 50,000 to 80,000 distinct CDR3 sequences, roughly 5% being singletons. The specimen sequenced was whole blood. Source of these receptors: an adult who was a healthcare worker with PCR-confirmed SARS-CoV-2 infection or an uninfected control (not recorded which).

The sample holds many counts of this clonotype. The chain joins TRBV30 to TRBJ1-5; 7 nucleotides align to TRBD1. The CDR3 runs to 13 residues. Per the germline V gene, CDR1 is GTSNPN and CDR2 is SVGIG (reference sequence). V shed 2 bases and J 5 bases; nucleotides not matched to a gene: 3. CDR3 region: CAWSIRGDQPQHF. For the CDR3, the DNA is TGTGCCTGGAGTATCAGGGGGGATCAGCCCCAGCATTTT.

In its sample, this clonotype was seen many times. CDR3 in DNA: TGTGCCAGCAGCACGGGACTAACGAGCAATCAGCCCCAGCATTTT. Residues: CASSTGLTSNQPQHF. This chain links TRBV6-6 with TRBJ1-5, with D possibly matching TRBD1 (5 bases). Trimming shortened V by 6 bases and J by 1 base, and 13 bases separated the two germline ends. CDR3 length equals 15 residues. Germline V lookup: CDR1 MNHNY, CDR2 SVGAGI (reference sequence).

This rearrangement joins TRBV12-3 or TRBV12-4 to TRBJ2-1, with D tentatively TRBD1 (5 bases). Between the trimmed V and J ends, which lost 5 bases and 8 bases, there was a span of 19 bases. CDR3 length: 15 residues. CDR3 region: CASSRQGESNDEQFF. The CDR3 DNA reads TGTGCCAGCAGTAGACAAGGGGAATCTAACGATGAGCAGTTCTTC.

The chain links TRBV2 to TRBJ2-1; weak D call: TRBD2 (5 bases). The CDR3 runs to 14 residues. The V and J ends lost 6 bases and 3 bases respectively, with 12 bases between them. The germline CDR1 and CDR2 sequences are SNHLY and FYNNEI. CDR3 in amino acids: CASSPNGLYNEQFF. Written as DNA, the CDR3 is TGTGCCAGCAGCCCCAACGGACTCTACAATGAGCAGTTCTTC. The complete variable domain, with remaining parts taken from reference TRBV2 and TRBJ2-1, reads EPEVTQTPSHQVTQMGQEVILRCVPISNHLYFYWYRQILGQKVEFLVSFYNNEISEKSEIFDDQFSVERPDGSNFTLKIRSTKLEDSAMYFCASSPNGLYNEQFFGPGTRLTVL.

This clonotype was recorded at least ten times. V usage is TRBV7-6 and J usage is TRBJ2-5; D gene ambiguous. V was cut by 1 base and J by 7 bases, with 4 bases left in between. This CDR3 has 11 amino acids. Germline-derived CDR1 and CDR2 are SGHVS and FNYEAQ. This CDR3 is CASSLGGTQYF. The CDR3 nucleotides read TGTGCCAGCAGCTTAGGCGGGACCCAGTACTTC.

V usage is TRBV29-1 and J usage is TRBJ2-5, with TRBD1 as a possible D gene (6 bases). The ends were cut back, 5 bases at V and 0 bases at J, with 7 bases in the middle. CDR1 is SQVTM and CDR2 is ANQGSEA in the germline V gene. The CDR3 has 12 residues. CDR3 sequence reads: CSVRTDQETQYF. The CDR3 DNA is TGCAGCGTTAGGACAGACCAAGAGACCCAGTACTTC. Full variable domain (outside the CDR3, taken from reference TRBV29-1 and TRBJ2-5): SAVISQKPSRDICQRGTSLTIQCQVDSQVTMMFWYRQQPGQSLTLIATANQGSEATYESGFVIDKFPISRPNLTFSTLTVSNMSPEDSSIYLCSVRTDQETQYFGPGTRLLVL.

This clonotype was seen more than once but under ten times. This chain uses TRBV5-1 with TRBJ2-1; D is ambiguous. The CDR3 runs 13 residues. CDR1 and CDR2 from the germline V gene are SGHRS and YFSETQ. V shed 2 bases and J shed 2 bases, with 5 bases lying between them. The CDR3 DNA reads as TGCGCCAGCAGCTTCCGCACCTACAATGAGCAGTTCTTC. It translates to CASSFRTYNEQFF.